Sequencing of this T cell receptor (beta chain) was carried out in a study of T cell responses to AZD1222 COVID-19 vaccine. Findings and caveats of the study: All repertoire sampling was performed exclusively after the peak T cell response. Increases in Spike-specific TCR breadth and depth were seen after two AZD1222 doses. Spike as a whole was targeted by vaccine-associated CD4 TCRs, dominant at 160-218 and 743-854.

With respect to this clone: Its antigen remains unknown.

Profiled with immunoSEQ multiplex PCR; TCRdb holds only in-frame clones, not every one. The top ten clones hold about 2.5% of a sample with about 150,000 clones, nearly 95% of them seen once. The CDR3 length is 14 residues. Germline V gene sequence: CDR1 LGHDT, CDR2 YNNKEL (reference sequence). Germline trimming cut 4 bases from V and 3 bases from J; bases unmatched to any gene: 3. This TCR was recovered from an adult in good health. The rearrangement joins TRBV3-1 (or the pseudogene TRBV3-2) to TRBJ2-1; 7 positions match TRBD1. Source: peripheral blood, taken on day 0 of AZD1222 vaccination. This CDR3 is CASSRTGNYNEQFF. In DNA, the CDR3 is TGTGCCAGCAGCCGGACAGGAAACTACAATGAGCAGTTCTTC.